This T cell receptor beta chain was identified in a study of human T cells and chemical hapten exposure. Study as a whole: Sensitization employed 2% DPC on about 2 cm by about 2 cm of upper inner arm skin.

Stated time point: patch test 3, about 24 weeks after DPC sensitization. Treatment described: therapeutic diphenylcyclopropenone sensitization with weekly scalp DPC. Library construction involved attaching unique molecular identifiers to individual cDNA molecules, which allowed quantitative, reproducible TCR counting. TCRdb recomputed calls from the RACE reads with MiXCR, one row per CDR3 protein. The sample shows about 170,000 distinct CDR3 sequences, around a quarter of them seen only once. The sample in question was whole blood, obtained in connection with sensitization to the hapten diphenylcyclopropenone (DPC). The TCR sequence derives from a woman between 18 and 29 years old with alopecia areata. Some clones in this sample may be carry-over from other donors' samples.

The CDR3 sequence is CASSQGTTPYEQYF. CDR3 sequence (DNA): TGCGCCAGCAGCCAAGGTACGACACCGTACGAGCAGTACTTC. V gene TRBV4-1 combines with J gene TRBJ2-7; D is undetermined. The ends were cut back, 1 base at V and 4 bases at J, with 11 bases in the middle. CDR3 length: 14 residues. Germline V CDR1 and CDR2: MGHRA, YSYEKL.